These T cell receptor beta chains were read from a single sample in a study of technical replicates of blood from several donors. Assay used: immunoSEQ multiplex PCR; TCRdb lists only in-frame clones, some missing. The repertoire holds about 82,000 clones, 96% seen once, with about 0.36% in the top ten. Sequences were obtained from T cells isolated from PBMCs. The receptors come from a human donor in good health. Both conserved end residues are part of each CDR3. A D gene is named only where the DNA matches it firmly. For some rows the clone size is stated as once, few or many, or as a class when expanded; others skip it.

size: -; V: TRBV7-9; D: -; length: 14; J: TRBJ2-7; DNA: TGTGCCAGCAGCTTAGTGGATCGCGGGTACGAGCAGTACTTC; CDR3: CASSLVDRGYEQYF
size: -; V: TRBV27; D: TRBD1; length: 14; J: TRBJ1-2; DNA: TGTGCCAGCAGTTTCACTCAGGGGGCCTATGGCTACACCTTC; CDR3: CASSFTQGAYGYTF
size: -; V: TRBV6-5; D: -; length: 12; J: TRBJ2-7; DNA: TGTGCCAGCAGACAGGGAGTCTACGAGCAGTACTTC; CDR3: CASRQGVYEQYF
size: once; V: TRBV11-2; D: TRBD1; length: 16; J: TRBJ1-2; DNA: TGTGCCAGCAGCTTAGATCCGACAGGGTCAAGTGATGGCTACACCTTC; CDR3: CASSLDPTGSSDGYTF
size: once; V: TRBV9; D: TRBD2; length: 15; J: TRBJ2-3; DNA: TGTGCCAGCAGCCCTAATCTAGCGGGATTAGATACGCAGTATTTT; CDR3: CASSPNLAGLDTQYF
size: -; V: TRBV29-1; D: -; length: 12; J: TRBJ1-2; DNA: TGCAGCGTTGACAGACGAGGGTATGGCTACACCTTC; CDR3: CSVDRRGYGYTF
size: -; V: TRBV4-1; D: TRBD2; length: 21; J: TRBJ2-7; DNA: TGCGCCAGCAGCCAAGTGACATTGCGGGGGACGCGAGAGGATATGCGCTTGGAGCAGTACTTC; CDR3: CASSQVTLRGTREDMRLEQYF
size: -; V: TRBV20-1; D: -; length: 11; J: TRBJ2-5; DNA: TGCAGTCCCAGTCCCCAAGAGACCCAGTACTTC; CDR3: CSPSPQETQYF
size: -; V: TRBV7-2; D: -; length: 12; J: TRBJ2-7; DNA: TGTGCCAGCAACATGCCAAGGGGCGAGCAGTACTTC; CDR3: CASNMPRGEQYF
size: -; V: TRBV28; D: TRBD2; length: 13; J: TRBJ2-1; DNA: TGTGCCAGCCAGCGGGGCCCCTACAATGAGCAGTTCTTC; CDR3: CASQRGPYNEQFF
size: -; V: TRBV6-5; D: -; length: 12; J: TRBJ2-1; DNA: TGTGCCAGCAATACAGGGTTCGATGAGCAGTTCTTC; CDR3: CASNTGFDEQFF
size: -; V: TRBV19; D: -; length: 16; J: TRBJ1-5; DNA: TGTGCCAGTAGTATCGGGGGGGAGATACGCAATCAGCCCCAGCATTTT; CDR3: CASSIGGEIRNQPQHF
size: -; V: TRBV27; D: -; length: 15; J: TRBJ2-2; DNA: TGTGCCAGCAGTTTAATCGGGGGGAACACCGGGGAGCTGTTTTTT; CDR3: CASSLIGGNTGELFF
size: -; V: TRBV7-2; D: TRBD2; length: 16; J: TRBJ2-5; DNA: TGTGCCAGCAGCTTAGTCGGGACTACAGCTCAAGAGACCCAGTACTTC; CDR3: CASSLVGTTAQETQYF
size: -; V: TRBV5-4; D: -; length: 16; J: TRBJ2-7; DNA: TGTGCCAGCGTCCCTCCGGGGGATCAGAACTCCTACGAGCAGTACTTC; CDR3: CASVPPGDQNSYEQYF